The rows below give T cell receptor beta chains drawn from one sample of a study of T cells in Graves' hyperthyroidism and ophthalmopathy. One entry per CDR3 protein, called by TCRdb with MiXCR from the multiplex PCR reads. The table includes some 560,000 distinct CDR3 sequences, 15% to 18% detected once. Sequenced input: blood. All receptors derive from a woman in her twenties or thirties with Graves' hyperthyroidism. The CDR3 runs from the conserved cysteine through the conserved F or W. D genes are given only for firm matches. Rows give clone size only sometimes, using once, few, many, or a class for an expanded clone.

DNA	CDR3	V	J	D	size
TGCAGTGCTAGAGGGGGGGGGGAATTTGCAGGCTACACCTTC	CSARGGGEFAGYTF	TRBV20-1	TRBJ1-2	.	.
TGTGCCAGCAGCCGACTTAGCTCCTACAATGAGCAGTTCTTC	CASSRLSSYNEQFF	TRBV3-1	TRBJ2-1	.	many
TGTGCCAGCAGCTTCAGCCCCGGGGAGCTGTTTTTT	CASSFSPGELFF	TRBV7-8	TRBJ2-2	.	.
TGTGCCAGTAGTATACGGGTGAACAATCAGCCCCAGCATTTT	CASSIRVNNQPQHF	TRBV19	TRBJ1-5	.	few
TGTGCCAGCAGCTTAGGGCAGGCGGCGCCTTATGGCTACACCTTC	CASSLGQAAPYGYTF	TRBV7-8	TRBJ1-2	.	.
TGTGCCAGCAGCTTAATTCGGAGGGGACAGCAGTACTTC	CASSLIRRGQQYF	TRBV7-9	TRBJ2-7	.	many
TGCAGTGCTAGGGGAGTAGCGGGGGGCCGGGGGAACCCCGATGAGCAGTTCTTC	CSARGVAGGRGNPDEQFF	TRBV20-1	TRBJ2-1	TRBD2	many
TGTGCCAGCAGGAACAGGGTATCGGAGCAGTACTTC	CASRNRVSEQYF	TRBV11-1	TRBJ2-7	.	many
TGTGCCAGCAGCTTCTCAGGGCTCGATGAGCAGTTCTTC	CASSFSGLDEQFF	TRBV11-2	TRBJ2-1	.	many
TGTGCCAGTAGTATAACGGCACCGCGGGGAGATACGCAGTATTTT	CASSITAPRGDTQYF	TRBV19	TRBJ2-3	.	few
TGTGCCAGCAGCCACCGTTTAGGGCTTGGGGAGACCCAGTACTTC	CASSHRLGLGETQYF	TRBV12-3/TRBV12-4	TRBJ2-5	.	many
TGTGCCAGCTCACCACCGAGGGACTCTGGAAACACCATATATTTT	CASSPPRDSGNTIYF	TRBV18	TRBJ1-3	.	many
TGTGCCAGCAGTTTATCGAGTCTTCGACGGGTGAACACTGAAGCTTTCTTT	CASSLSSLRRVNTEAFF	TRBV27	TRBJ1-1	.	many
TGTGCCAGCGGCCTCGGGACAGGGGATGGCTACACCTTC	CASGLGTGDGYTF	TRBV4-2	TRBJ1-2	TRBD1	.
TGTGCCAGCAGTGGTTCGGCTAGCGGGAGTCCCGCCTACGAGCAGTACTTC	CASSGSASGSPAYEQYF	TRBV11-1	TRBJ2-7	TRBD2	many
TGTGCCAGCAGCTTTGGACAGAAAAGCACAGATACGCAGTATTTT	CASSFGQKSTDTQYF	TRBV7-3	TRBJ2-3	.	many
TGTGCCAGCAGCCCCCGCTCAGGGGTTAACACAGATACGCAGTATTTT	CASSPRSGVNTDTQYF	TRBV7-9	TRBJ2-3	.	few
TGTGCCAGCAGCGTAGATCGCATGGAGGGGGCAACCTACAATGAGCAGTTCTTC	CASSVDRMEGATYNEQFF	TRBV9	TRBJ2-1	.	.
TGTGCCAGCAGCGCGTCAGGGGGGGGGTACTATGGCTACACCTTC	CASSASGGGYYGYTF	TRBV9	TRBJ1-2	TRBD1	few
TGCGCCAGCAGGAATCCTCAACAGGGATCCTATGGCTACACCTTC	CASRNPQQGSYGYTF	TRBV5-1	TRBJ1-2	.	few
TGTGCCAGCAGCTTAGACAGGGATTTCCACGAGCAGTACTTC	CASSLDRDFHEQYF	TRBV7-2	TRBJ2-7	.	many
TGTGCCAGCAGCTTAGAGGTCAGACAAGAGACCCAGTACTTC	CASSLEVRQETQYF	TRBV7-8	TRBJ2-5	.	many
TGTGCCTGGAGCGCTAAACCGGGGACAGCTCAGCCCCAGCATTTT	CAWSAKPGTAQPQHF	TRBV30	TRBJ1-5	TRBD1	many
TGCGCCAGCAGCCCGGCCGTTAGCAATCAGCCCCAGCATTTT	CASSPAVSNQPQHF	TRBV10-2	TRBJ1-5	.	.
TGTGCCAGTAGTACCCCGGACGACAGGGGCAACGAGCAGTACTTC	CASSTPDDRGNEQYF	TRBV19	TRBJ2-7	TRBD1	.
TGTGCCAGCAGTCACGGGACTAGCGGGATCTTCGGAGGCCAAGAGACCCAGTACTTC	CASSHGTSGIFGGQETQYF	TRBV6-5	TRBJ2-5	TRBD2	.
TGTGCCAGCAGTTACGGCCCACCTCCTTCCCCCTACGAGCAGTACTTC	CASSYGPPPSPYEQYF	TRBV6-5	TRBJ2-7	.	.
TGTGCCAGCAGTATAGGGACAGCGACCGACCCGATCCACGAGCAGTACTTC	CASSIGTATDPIHEQYF	TRBV6-1	TRBJ2-7	TRBD1	.
TGTGCCAGCAGCTACGATCGATTGGGGAGCTCCTACGGGCAGTACTTC	CASSYDRLGSSYGQYF	TRBV7-2	TRBJ2-7	.	.
TGCGCCAGCAGCCAAGATAGGTCCGGGACAGGGGGCATGGAGGGTGGCTCTGAAGCTTTCTTT	CASSQDRSGTGGMEGGSEAFF	TRBV4-1	TRBJ1-1	TRBD1	.
TGTGCCAGCAGTTGGCTAGCGGGAGTTGAGCAGTACTTC	CASSWLAGVEQYF	TRBV27	TRBJ2-7	TRBD2	many
TGTGCCAGCTCACCCCGGACAGGGGAACCTTTCTTT	CASSPRTGEPFF	TRBV18	TRBJ1-1	TRBD1	many
TGTGCCAGCAGTTACTCGAGCGGACAGGGCACTGAAGCTTTCTTT	CASSYSSGQGTEAFF	TRBV6-2/TRBV6-3	TRBJ1-1	TRBD1	many
TGTGCCAGCAGTCTGACCGGGACTAGCGGGGGCGGTGAGCAGTACTTC	CASSLTGTSGGGEQYF	TRBV27	TRBJ2-7	TRBD2	.
TGCGCCAGCAGCCCCCAGGGAAATAGCAATCAGCCCCAGCATTTT	CASSPQGNSNQPQHF	TRBV3-1	TRBJ1-5	.	many
TGCGCCAGCAGCTTCGCGGGAGGAGGCACAGATACGCAGTATTTT	CASSFAGGGTDTQYF	TRBV5-1	TRBJ2-3	TRBD2	many
TGCAGCGTTGAATTGGTCTGGCGGGGGCCCCAGCATTTT	CSVELVWRGPQHF	TRBV29-1	TRBJ1-5	.	many
TGCAGTGCCGAACGACTAGCGGGAGGGAGGTACAATGAGCAGTTCTTC	CSAERLAGGRYNEQFF	TRBV20-1	TRBJ2-1	TRBD2	many
TGTGCCAGCTACTCCGGCGGATTTGTCACCGGGGAGCTGTTTTTT	CASYSGGFVTGELFF	TRBV28	TRBJ2-2	.	many
TGTGCCAGCCGACTAGCGGGAGTCTCGCAAGAGACCCAGTACTTC	CASRLAGVSQETQYF	TRBV28	TRBJ2-5	TRBD2	many
TGTGCCAGTAGTATAAACAGGGGCCATGAGCAGTTCTTC	CASSINRGHEQFF	TRBV19	TRBJ2-1	TRBD1	few
TGTGCCAGCAGCTTAGTGGTGACTAGCGGGAGGTCCTACGAGCAGTACTTC	CASSLVVTSGRSYEQYF	TRBV7-9	TRBJ2-7	TRBD2	.
TGTGCCTGGTCACATGGACAGCCCCAGCATTTT	CAWSHGQPQHF	TRBV30	TRBJ1-5	.	many
TGTGCCAGCAGTCCCCTCCAGGGGGGATACTATGGCTACACCTTC	CASSPLQGGYYGYTF	TRBV27	TRBJ1-2	TRBD1	.
TGTGCCAGCAGCTATTGGACAGGGGGATCGGAGACCCAGTACTTC	CASSYWTGGSETQYF	TRBV7-2	TRBJ2-5	TRBD1	many
TGTGCCAGCACCCCTCTGGCCCCAGAGGTCCCCTACGAGCAGTACTTC	CASTPLAPEVPYEQYF	TRBV6-1	TRBJ2-7	.	few
TGTGCCACCTTATCCCGAGGGGATGAAAAACTGTTTTTT	CATLSRGDEKLFF	TRBV2	TRBJ1-4	.	many
TGTGCCAGCAGTGTGGGACAGGGTTTGTACGAGCAGTACTTC	CASSVGQGLYEQYF	TRBV6-1	TRBJ2-7	TRBD1	.
TGTGCCAGCAGCTCTTGGCTTAGCGGGATCAATGAGCAGTTCTTC	CASSSWLSGINEQFF	TRBV5-6	TRBJ2-1	TRBD2	few
TGTGCCAGCAGCGGACTAGCGGGAGTCCACGAGCAGTACTTC	CASSGLAGVHEQYF	TRBV27	TRBJ2-7	TRBD2	many
TGCAGTGCTAGAGCGGGAGGTCTGCGGGAGGGTGGCTCCTACAATGAGCAGTTCTTC	CSARAGGLREGGSYNEQFF	TRBV20-1	TRBJ2-1	TRBD2	few
TGTGCCAGTAGTATACCGACCGGGACAGGTGGGTCATACGAGCAGTACTTC	CASSIPTGTGGSYEQYF	TRBV19	TRBJ2-7	TRBD1	few
TGTGCCAGCAGCCCGACAGGGAAGGAGACCCAGTACTTC	CASSPTGKETQYF	TRBV11-2	TRBJ2-5	TRBD1	many
TGTGCCACCAGCAGAGATTGGGCGGTGAACACTGAAGCTTTCTTT	CATSRDWAVNTEAFF	TRBV15	TRBJ1-1	.	many